This T cell receptor beta chain emerged from a study of T-cell memory formation after mild COVID-19. Study at large: Largely donor-specific TCR clusters were found. Study results and limitations: Day 15 to 85 contractors were CD4/CD8 balanced; later expanders leaned CD4+.

Barcoded TCR alpha and TCR beta cDNA libraries with UMIs came from 5'RACE using constant-segment primers. TCRdb reprocessed the 5' RACE reads via MiXCR and lists one record per CDR3 protein. Among a few hundred thousand distinct CDR3 sequences listed, about 23% were seen once. The CDR3 length is 15 residues. Trimming left V 1 base short and J 5 bases short, with 14 bases between. Germline V gene sequence: CDR1 LGHNA, CDR2 YSLEER. This clonotype was seen more than once but under ten times. The antigen is unknown. Sequenced input: PBMCs or a T cell subset sorted from them (not recorded which). The chain combines TRBV4-3 with TRBJ2-5; D not certain. The receptor comes from an adult woman who had mild COVID-19 (a few samples of this study predate the infection). Cell type and time point are not known. The CDR3 here is CASSQGSSPGETQYF. The DNA of the CDR3 is TGCGCCAGCAGCCAAGGGTCCAGTCCAGGCGAGACCCAGTACTTC.